These 28 T cell receptor beta chains were sequenced from one sample in a study of cytomegalovirus exposure and HLA in healthy donors. Primers included in the PCR were 60 Vbeta and 13 Jbeta primers. The method was immunoSEQ multiplex PCR; TCRdb's version includes in-frame clones alone and lacks a portion of them. Of over 95,000 clones listed, about 80% are singletons. The sample comprised PBMCs. These receptor sequences come from a man aged 40-49 years in good health and CMV-seronegative.

By sample fraction, this clone is medium-sized. The CDR3 region is CASSQAGTGDGAYEQYF. CDR3 sequence (DNA): TGCGCCAGCAGCCAAGCCGGGACAGGGGACGGTGCCTACGAGCAGTACTTC. The chain couples TRBV4-3 to TRBJ2-7; 10 nucleotides agree with TRBD1. The germline V gene encodes CDR1 LGHNA and CDR2 YSLEER. CDR3 length equals 17 residues. J gave up 2 bases and V 1 base, and 8 bases lay outside the gene matches.

The chain combines TRBV16 with TRBJ2-7, with 10 nucleotides matching TRBD1. CDR3 length equals 17 residues. Germline loops: CDR1 KGHSY, CDR2 FQNENV. J was trimmed by 1 base and V by 3 bases; bases with no gene match: 9. This CDR3 is CASSHPFRTGGSYEQYF. CDR3 nucleotides: TGTGCCAGCAGCCATCCCTTTCGGACAGGGGGATCCTACGAGCAGTACTTC.

CDR3 bases: TGTGCCAGTAGCTATAGCCCGGTAGGTGGCACTGAAGCTTTCTTT. Its protein is CASSYSPVGGTEAFF. The chain links TRBV19 to TRBJ1-1; D ambiguous. The V gene's germline CDR1 is LNHDA and CDR2 SQIVND (reference sequence). The CDR3 consists of 15 residues. Trimming took off 6 bases at V and 4 bases at J, with 18 bases between the two ends.

CDR3 nucleotides: TGCAGTGCAGCGAGGGACTATACGCAGTATTTT. This sequence encodes CSAARDYTQYF. The V and J genes are TRBV20-1 and TRBJ2-3; perhaps TRBD2 as D (6 bases). Per the germline V gene, CDR1 is DFQATT and CDR2 is SNEGSKA (reference sequence). CDR3 length equals 11 residues. V lost 6 bases and J lost 7, with 11 bases in between.

The V call is TRBV5-1, the J call TRBJ2-1, with TRBD1 identical over 11 bases. In germline, CDR1 is SGHRS, CDR2 YFSETQ. The V and J ends lost 4 bases and 10 bases, in that order; junction bases with no gene match: 13. This CDR3 spans 16 amino acids. CDR3 DNA sequence: TGCGCCAGCAGCCCGTCCGGGACAGGGGGGTATGACGAGCAGTTCTTC. It encodes CASSPSGTGGYDEQFF.

This clone occurred once. This chain joins TRBV19 and TRBJ2-1; 15 bases line up with TRBD2. Germline V gene data show CDR1 as LNHDA and CDR2 as SQIVND (reference sequence). The trim removed 6 bases at V and 4 bases at J, leaving 7 bases unmatched. The CDR3 spans 17 residues. DNA of the CDR3: TGTGCCAGTAGCTATCCAGGGACTAGCGGGGGGTACAATGAGCAGTTCTTC. Amino acids: CASSYPGTSGGYNEQFF.

In DNA, the CDR3 is TGCGCCAGCAGCCATTTCAGCGGGACAGGGGGCGAAAAACTGTTTTTT. Its protein is CASSHFSGTGGEKLFF. This chain connects TRBV4-3 to TRBJ1-4; 12 nucleotides align to TRBD1. This CDR3 is 16 amino acids long. Per germline, CDR1 LGHNA and CDR2 YSLEER. V was pared by 3 bases and J by 8 bases, with 7 bases of the junction left unmatched.

V usage is TRBV28 and J usage is TRBJ2-5; 8 bases fit TRBD2. The J call may be faulty, since TRBJ2-7 better matches the DNA end. This CDR3 has 15 residues. Germline-derived CDR1 and CDR2 are MDHEN and SYDVKM. CDR3 DNA: TGTGCCAGCAGTTTTAGCGGGGTCGTCACCTACGAGCAGTACTTC. The encoded protein is CASSFSGVVTYEQYF.

The rearrangement links TRBV5-8 to TRBJ2-7; tentative D call: TRBD2 (5 bases). The V end lost 4 bases, the J end lost 1 base, and 12 bases lay between the germline ends. Germline V gene sequence: CDR1 SGHTS, CDR2 YDEGEE. This CDR3 is built from 14 residues. The CDR3 DNA reads as TGTGCCAGCAGCCCCTATGAGGGTTCCTACGAGCAGTACTTC. It codes for CASSPYEGSYEQYF.

The gene calls are TRBV10-3 and TRBJ2-2; no definite D call. The ends were cut back, 3 bases at V and 7 bases at J, with 3 bases in the middle. Germline CDR1 reads ENHRY; CDR2 reads SYGVKD. The CDR3 has 11 amino acids. The CDR3 spells CAISDLGELFF. DNA of the CDR3: TGTGCCATCAGTGATCTCGGGGAGCTGTTTTTT.

The chain joins TRBV7-2 to TRBJ2-1, with 9 nucleotides matching TRBD1. This CDR3 has 16 residues. Germline V gives CDR1 SGHTA, CDR2 FQGNSA. The V gene end was trimmed by 3 bases and the J gene end by 7 bases; junction bases not matched to a gene: 10. CDR3 residues: CASSLAPGQGWNEQFF. As DNA, the CDR3 is TGTGCCAGCAGCTTGGCCCCGGGACAGGGATGGAATGAGCAGTTCTTC.

The rearrangement joins TRBV13 to TRBJ2-5, with a weak D call TRBD1 (6 bases). V lost 3 bases and J lost 4, with 18 bases in between. Germline values: CDR1 PRHDT, CDR2 FYEKMQ (reference sequence). The CDR3 runs to 16 residues. Written as DNA, the CDR3 is TGTGCCAGCAGCTTTGTCAGGGGCAGGGTGGGAGAGACCCAGTACTTC. Its protein product is CASSFVRGRVGETQYF.

The rearrangement uses TRBV5-8 and TRBJ1-1, with TRBD1 matching over 8 bases. The CDR3 loop spans 14 amino acids. Germline lookup yields CDR1 SGHTS and CDR2 YDEGEE. V was pared by 2 bases and J by 2 bases, with 2 bases of the junction left unmatched. CDR3 protein: CASSLQGVNTEAFF. CDR3 DNA sequence: TGTGCCAGCAGCTTACAGGGGGTCAACACTGAAGCTTTCTTT.

The V gene is TRBV28, the J gene TRBJ2-6; 7 bases match TRBD2. The CDR3 totals 15 residues. The ends lost 7 bases at V and 2 bases at J; junction bases unmatched: 5. Looked up from germline, CDR1 is MDHEN and CDR2 is SYDVKM. CDR3 coding DNA: TGTGCCAGCAAACCCGCGGGGGCTGGGGCCAACGTCCTGACTTTC. This codes for CASKPAGAGANVLTF.

This clone was seen a handful of times. This chain links TRBV5-5 with TRBJ1-1; 8 bases match TRBD1. J gave up 6 bases and V 4 bases, and 11 bases lay outside the gene matches. This CDR3 is 15 amino acids long. Germline V gene sequence: CDR1 SGHKS, CDR2 YYEKEE (reference sequence). CDR3 nucleotide sequence: TGTGCCAGCAGCACGGTGGGGGACAGGACCGCTGAAGCTTTCTTT. This codes for CASSTVGDRTAEAFF.

The chain uses TRBV6-6 and TRBJ2-2, with 8 bases aligning to TRBD1. Germline V gives CDR1 MNHNY, CDR2 SVGAGI (reference sequence). The CDR3 consists of 15 residues. V gave up 6 bases and J gave up 6 bases; unmatched junction bases: 9. The CDR3 DNA sequence: TGTGCCAGCAGATACGGGACAGGAGAGGCCGGGGAGCTGTTTTTT. Protein product: CASRYGTGEAGELFF.

The sample holds a few counts of this clone. The V call is TRBV11-2, the J call TRBJ1-6, with D unclear. The CDR3 loop spans 15 amino acids. Germline lookup yields CDR1 SGHAT and CDR2 FQNNGV. The V end lost 6 bases, the J end lost 3 bases, and 12 bases lay between the germline ends. In DNA, the CDR3 is TGTGCCAGCAGTCGCAGCGGCTACTATAATTCACCCCTCCACTTT. Residues: CASSRSGYYNSPLHF.

The gene calls are TRBV7-6 and TRBJ1-1; possibly TRBD1 for D (6 bases). V gave up 6 bases and J gave up 1 base, with 18 bases separating them. The CDR3 loop spans 16 amino acids. Germline V lookup: CDR1 SGHVS, CDR2 FNYEAQ. CDR3 protein: CASSLRQVTGNTEAFF. As DNA, the CDR3 is TGTGCCAGCAGTTTAAGACAGGTCACCGGGAACACTGAAGCTTTCTTT.

The chain uses TRBV4-1 and TRBJ1-4, with 7 nucleotides matching TRBD1. This CDR3 spans 15 amino acids. Germline values: CDR1 MGHRA, CDR2 YSYEKL. J lost 5 bases, V lost 4 bases, and 7 bases had no gene match. The CDR3 region has the DNA TGCGCCAGCAGCCGACAGGGTCTTGTAAATGAAAAACTGTTTTTT. Amino acids: CASSRQGLVNEKLFF.

This clone was seen a few times. The chain joins TRBV9 to TRBJ2-1, with no clear D. CDR1 is SGDLS and CDR2 is YYNGEE in the germline V gene. V lost 0 bases and J lost 4, with 11 bases in between. The CDR3 runs to 15 residues. The CDR3 sequence is CASSVGASLYNEQFF. CDR3 coding DNA: TGTGCCAGCAGCGTAGGAGCGTCCCTATACAATGAGCAGTTCTTC.

This rearrangement joins TRBV7-2 to TRBJ2-3, with D tentatively TRBD2 (6 bases). From germline, CDR1 is SGHTA and CDR2 FQGNSA. V was pared by 0 bases and J by 3 bases, with 19 bases between. CDR3 length: 18 amino acids. DNA for the CDR3: TGTGCCAGCAGCTTAGCTTATGGGGGGAGGACGGCGACAGATACGCAGTATTTT. Its translation: CASSLAYGGRTATDTQYF.

The chain joins TRBV27 to TRBJ2-7; tentatively, D is TRBD1 (5 bases). The V gene's germline CDR1 is MNHEY and CDR2 SMNVEV (reference sequence). The ends were cut back, 0 bases at V and 4 bases at J, with 7 bases in the middle. This CDR3 is 13 amino acids long. CDR3 amino acids: CASSLSGHYEQYF. The CDR3 region has the DNA TGTGCCAGCAGTTTATCCGGACATTACGAGCAGTACTTC.

V usage is TRBV4-1 and J usage is TRBJ2-1; D might be TRBD2 (5 bases). Germline V gene sequence: CDR1 MGHRA, CDR2 YSYEKL. This CDR3 contains 12 residues. V shed 1 base and J shed 7 bases, with 5 bases lying between them. The CDR3 is CASSQAGNEQFF. As DNA, the CDR3 is TGCGCCAGCAGCCAAGCGGGGAATGAGCAGTTCTTC.

This rearrangement joins TRBV6-6 to TRBJ1-6, with TRBD1 matching over 8 bases. The CDR3 is 16 amino acids. Germline assignment: CDR1 MNHNY and CDR2 SVGAGI (reference sequence). V shed 0 bases, J shed 7 bases, and the junction held 5 bases outside the gene matches. As DNA, the CDR3 is TGTGCCAGCAGTTACTCGATGGGGACAGGCAATTCACCCCTCCACTTT. Its protein product is CASSYSMGTGNSPLHF.

The chain links TRBV7-2 to TRBJ2-4, with TRBD1 identical over 9 bases. V trimming: 5 bases; J trimming: 0 bases; junction bases outside the gene matches: 5. Germline lookup yields CDR1 SGHTA and CDR2 FQGNSA. CDR3 size: 16 residues. The CDR3 loop reads CASSNGQGLAKNIQYF. Here the CDR3 DNA reads TGTGCCAGCAGCAACGGACAGGGGCTAGCCAAAAACATTCAGTACTTC.

This clone was counted a few times. The J gene is TRBJ1-1, the V gene TRBV6-5; TRBD1 might be the D (6 bases). Trimming shortened V by 2 bases and J by 1 base, and 11 bases separated the two germline ends. This CDR3 comprises 15 residues. Germline CDR1 is MNHEY and CDR2 is SVGAGI. The CDR3 loop reads CASSYQGHTNTEAFF. The CDR3 DNA reads as TGTGCCAGCAGTTACCAGGGACATACGAACACTGAAGCTTTCTTT.

This clone was detected a few times. The gene calls are TRBV28 and TRBJ1-3, with D hard to call. Germline CDR1 and CDR2: MDHEN and SYDVKM. V gave up 5 bases and J gave up 3 bases, with 23 bases separating them. The CDR3 is made up of 18 amino acids. Written as DNA, the CDR3 is TGTGCCAGCAGTGATCTCTCCGGGAGTCCGAAGGGTGGAAACACCATATATTTT. Protein product: CASSDLSGSPKGGNTIYF.

The DNA of the CDR3 is TGTGCCAGCAGTGAATCAGGGAACTATGGCTACACCTTC. Translation gives CASSESGNYGYTF. The chain joins TRBV6-5 to TRBJ1-2; TRBD1 is a possible D gene (5 bases). Germline V CDR1 and CDR2: MNHEY, SVGAGI. This CDR3 has 13 residues. With 5 bases removed from V and 2 bases from J, the gap between germline ends came to 9 bases.